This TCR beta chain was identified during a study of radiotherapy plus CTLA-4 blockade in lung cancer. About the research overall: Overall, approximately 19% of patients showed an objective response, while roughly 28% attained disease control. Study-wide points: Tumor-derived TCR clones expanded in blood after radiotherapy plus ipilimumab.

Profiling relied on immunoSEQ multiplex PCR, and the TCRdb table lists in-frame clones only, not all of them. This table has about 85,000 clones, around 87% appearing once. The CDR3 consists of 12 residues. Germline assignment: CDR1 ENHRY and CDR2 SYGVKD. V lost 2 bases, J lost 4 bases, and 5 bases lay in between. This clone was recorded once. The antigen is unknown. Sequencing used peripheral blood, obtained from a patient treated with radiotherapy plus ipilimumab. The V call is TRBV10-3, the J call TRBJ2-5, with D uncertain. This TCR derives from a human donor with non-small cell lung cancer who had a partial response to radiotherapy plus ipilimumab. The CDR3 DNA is TGTGCCATCAGTGAGACTCGAGAGACCCAGTACTTC. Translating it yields CAISETRETQYF.